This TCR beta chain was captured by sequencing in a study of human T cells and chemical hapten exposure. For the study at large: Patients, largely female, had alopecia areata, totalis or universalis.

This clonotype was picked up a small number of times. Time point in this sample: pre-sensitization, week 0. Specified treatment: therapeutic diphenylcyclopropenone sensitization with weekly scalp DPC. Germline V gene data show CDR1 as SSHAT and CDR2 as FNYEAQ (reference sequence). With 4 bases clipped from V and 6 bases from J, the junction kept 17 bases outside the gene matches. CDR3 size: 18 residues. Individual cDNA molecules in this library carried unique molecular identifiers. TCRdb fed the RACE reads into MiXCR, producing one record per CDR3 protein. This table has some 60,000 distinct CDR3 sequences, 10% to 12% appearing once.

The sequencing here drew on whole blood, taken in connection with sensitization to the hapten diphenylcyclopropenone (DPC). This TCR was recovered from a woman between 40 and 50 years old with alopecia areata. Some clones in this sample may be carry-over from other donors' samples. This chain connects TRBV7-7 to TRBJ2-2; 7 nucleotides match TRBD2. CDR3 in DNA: TGTGCCAGCAGCTCCTCGCGCGCGGGAGTTAGTTCTTCCGGGGAGCTGTTTTTT. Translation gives CASSSSRAGVSSSGELFF.